The next 17 T cell receptor beta chains were all read from a single sample in a study of blood T cell repertoires in COVID-19 (dated by TCRdb to 2020 to 2021). The method was the immunoSEQ multiplex PCR assay. In TCRdb, the immuneACCESS table is reduced to in-frame sequences with V and J assigned. These tables do not hold every clone; where another copy was compared, an unresolved V gene accounts for under half, and the others remain unexplained. This sample comprises fewer than 450,000 clones, about 89% of them detected only once. Under 6.5% of the sample is in the top ten clones. Sequenced input: peripheral blood. The receptors shown here come from a woman in her fifties or sixties with COVID-19, enrolled during active disease.

The CDR3 region has the DNA TGTGCCAGCCCACGGGCGGGAGTGAGCCACAATGAGCAGTTCTTC. This gives the protein CASPRAGVSHNEQFF. The chain has TRBV6-5 and TRBJ2-1; the match to TRBD2 covers 7 bases. Germline CDR1 reads MNHEY; CDR2 reads SVGAGI. After removal of 8 bases from V and 5 bases from J, the junction contained 12 bases not matched to a gene. The CDR3 contains 15 residues.

The chain is built from TRBV6-2 or TRBV6-3 and TRBJ2-5, with TRBD1 matching 10 bases. V lost 5 bases to trimming and J lost 5 bases; unmatched junction nucleotides: 5. This CDR3 spans 14 amino acids. Germline values: CDR1 MNHEY, CDR2 SVGEGT. The CDR3 is CASSIDRGHETQYF. For the CDR3, the DNA is TGTGCCAGCAGTATCGACAGGGGGCACGAGACCCAGTACTTC.

The chain combines TRBV30 with TRBJ2-3, with 9 bases identical to TRBD2. The CDR3 runs to 15 residues. V shed 6 bases, J shed 2 bases, and the junction held 9 bases outside the gene matches. Germline V gives CDR1 GTSNPN, CDR2 SVGIG (reference sequence). The DNA of the CDR3 is TGTGCCTGCAGGGCTAGCGGGGCTACCACAGATACGCAGTATTTT. Translated, it gives CACRASGATTDTQYF.

The CDR3: CASSRRSAGGTGELFF. The CDR3 DNA is TGTGCCAGCAGCCGCCGGTCGGCAGGGGGGACCGGGGAGCTGTTTTTT. This chain links TRBV7-6 with TRBJ2-2, with D perhaps matching TRBD1 (7 bases). This CDR3 region has 16 residues. Germline V gene lookup returns CDR1 SGHVS and CDR2 FNYEAQ. The V end lost 5 bases, the J end lost 5 bases, and 18 bases lay between the germline ends. Full variable domain (missing parts from reference TRBV7-6 and TRBJ2-2): GAGVSQSPRYKVTKRGQDVALRCDPISGHVSLYWYRQALGQGPEFLTYFNYEAQQDKSGLPNDRFSAERPEGSISTLTIQRTEQRDSAMYRCASSRRSAGGTGELFFGEGSRLTVL.

This clone appeared a single time. This chain joins TRBV5-1 and TRBJ1-5, with 7 positions matching TRBD1. This CDR3 is built from 14 residues. Unmatched junction bases numbered 5, after V lost 0 bases and J lost 8 bases. Germline CDR1 reads SGHRS; CDR2 reads YFSETQ. CDR3 bases: TGCGCCAGCAGCTTGGGAGGGGGCTTGGAGCCCCAGCATTTT. This gives the protein CASSLGGGLEPQHF. Drawing the rest from reference TRBV5-1 and TRBJ1-5, the complete variable domain is KAGVTQTPRYLIKTRGQQVTLSCSPISGHRSVSWYQQTPGQGLQFLFEYFSETQRNKGNFPGRFSGRQFSNSRSEMNVSTLELGDSALYLCASSLGGGLEPQHFGDGTRLSIL.

This chain uses TRBV7-9 with TRBJ1-2; tentatively, D is TRBD1 (6 bases). The germline V gene encodes CDR1 SEHNR and CDR2 FQNEAQ (reference sequence). The CDR3 consists of 14 residues. Trimming left V 1 base short and J 6 bases short, with 12 bases between. This CDR3 is CASSLGMGHNGYTF. CDR3 DNA: TGTGCCAGCAGCTTAGGGATGGGACACAATGGCTACACCTTC. The whole variable domain, filled in from reference TRBV7-9 and TRBJ1-2, reads DTGVSQNPRHKITKRGQNVTFRCDPISEHNRLYWYRQTLGQGPEFLTYFQNEAQLEKSRLLSDRFSAERPKGSFSTLEIQRTEQGDSAMYLCASSLGMGHNGYTFGSGTRLTVV.

This rearrangement joins TRBV7-2 to TRBJ2-3, with D perhaps TRBD1 (6 bases). Germline assignment: CDR1 SGHTA and CDR2 FQGNSA. This CDR3 is 14 amino acids long. Trimming took off 5 bases at V and 3 bases at J, with 12 bases between the two ends. CDR3 protein: CASSLQRGTDTQYF. The CDR3, as DNA: TGTGCCAGCAGCCTCCAAAGGGGGACAGATACGCAGTATTTT.

The chain uses TRBV7-2 and TRBJ1-5, with TRBD1 matching over 9 bases. V lost 3 bases, J lost 8 bases, and 5 bases stayed unmatched. Germline CDR1 is SGHTA and CDR2 is FQGNSA. This CDR3 spans 14 amino acids. CDR3 in amino acids: CASSFGQGWEPQHF. CDR3 DNA: TGTGCCAGCAGCTTCGGACAGGGGTGGGAGCCCCAGCATTTT.

This clone was counted once. This chain connects TRBV23-1 to TRBJ1-1, with 9 bases lining up with TRBD1. TRBV23-1 is classed as an ORF, of uncertain function. CDR3 length: 18 amino acids. V shed 10 bases and J 4 bases; nucleotides not matched to a gene: 22. CDR3 sequence: CAMPSGGQGVFGGTEAFF. As DNA, the CDR3 is TGCGCCATGCCGTCAGGGGGACAGGGTGTGTTCGGGGGCACTGAAGCTTTCTTT.

The chain joins TRBV13 to TRBJ2-1; 9 positions agree with TRBD2. Germline V gene data show CDR1 as PRHDT and CDR2 as FYEKMQ (reference sequence). The length of the CDR3 is 14 residues. Trimming at V came to 3 bases and at J to 8 bases, leaving 5 bases not matched to a gene. The CDR3 region is CASSFPSGIDEQFF. The CDR3, as DNA: TGTGCCAGCAGCTTTCCTAGCGGGATCGATGAGCAGTTCTTC.

The chain employs TRBV20-1 and TRBJ2-1; D remains ambiguous. Germline values: CDR1 DFQATT, CDR2 SNEGSKA (reference sequence). The CDR3 loop spans 12 amino acids. The V and J ends lost 3 bases and 0 bases respectively, with 3 bases between them. The CDR3 region is CSASLSYNEQFF. The CDR3 region has the DNA TGCAGTGCTAGTCTCTCCTACAATGAGCAGTTCTTC.

This chain joins TRBV27 and TRBJ1-1; D not resolved. The CDR3 has 12 residues. Germline assignment: CDR1 MNHEY and CDR2 SMNVEV (reference sequence). The V end was cut by 5 bases, the J end by 0 bases, with 4 bases between. CDR3 protein: CASSRLNTEAFF. CDR3 DNA sequence: TGTGCCAGCAGTCGTTTGAACACTGAAGCTTTCTTT.

V and J are TRBV11-2 and TRBJ2-3, with 7 bases identical to TRBD1. CDR1 is SGHAT and CDR2 is FQNNGV in the germline V gene. The V gene end was trimmed by 5 bases and the J gene end by 0 bases; junction bases not matched to a gene: 8. The length of the CDR3 is 16 residues. CDR3 nucleotides: TGTGCCAGCAGCCCCGACAGGGTCGCTAGCACAGATACGCAGTATTTT. Protein sequence: CASSPDRVASTDTQYF. The complete variable domain, with remaining parts taken from reference TRBV11-2 and TRBJ2-3, reads EAGVAQSPRYKIIEKRQSVAFWCNPISGHATLYWYQQILGQGPKLLIQFQNNGVVDDSQLPKDRFSAERLKGVDSTLKIQPAKLEDSAVYLCASSPDRVASTDTQYFGPGTRLTVL.

In DNA, the CDR3 is TGCGCCAGCAGTCAAATTCGAGGAGGCAGGTTGTCAGGGGTCCAGCATTTT. Residues: CASSQIRGGRLSGVQHF. This chain uses TRBV23-1 with TRBJ1-5; tentative D call: TRBD1 (6 bases). TRBV23-1 is classed as an ORF, of uncertain function. Trimming cost V 2 bases and J 12 bases, with 26 bases left between them. The CDR3 extends over 17 amino acids.

The chain is built from TRBV7-8 and TRBJ2-5; TRBD2 matches at 9 bases. The ends lost 5 bases at V and 3 bases at J; junction bases unmatched: 1. The germline gives CDR1 SGHVS, CDR2 FQNEAQ. The CDR3 runs 13 residues. CDR3 DNA: TGTGCCAGCAGCCGACTAGCGGAAGAGACCCAGTACTTC. Protein product: CASSRLAEETQYF.

This clone was detected many times. The chain has TRBV3-1 (or the pseudogene TRBV3-2) and TRBJ2-3; D gene ambiguous. The length of the CDR3 is 13 residues. V was pared by 4 bases and J by 5 bases, with 10 bases between. Germline CDR1 reads LGHDT; CDR2 reads YNNKEL (reference sequence). The CDR3 region has the DNA TGTGCCAGCAGCCGTAGGCAGGAAGATACGCAGTATTTT. It is translated as CASSRRQEDTQYF.

This clone has just a few counts. The rearrangement uses TRBV19 and TRBJ1-1; 7 bases agree with TRBD1. V gave up 3 bases and J gave up 3 bases; unmatched junction bases: 7. Germline V gene sequence: CDR1 LNHDA, CDR2 SQIVND (reference sequence). The CDR3 runs 15 residues. The CDR3: CASSITGADYTEAFF. The CDR3 DNA follows: TGTGCCAGTAGTATCACAGGGGCCGATTACACTGAAGCTTTCTTT.